This T cell receptor beta chain stems from a study of identical twins. This clonotype has just a few counts. V gave up 6 bases and J gave up 1 base; unmatched junction bases: 5. The CDR3 consists of 15 residues. Germline assignment: CDR1 ENHRY and CDR2 SYGVKD. TCRdb recomputed calls from the 5' RACE reads with MiXCR, one row per CDR3 protein. This repertoire shows some 1,700,000 distinct CDR3 sequences, less than 40% found once; its top ten account for around 0.25%. Sequences were obtained from cord blood. The TCR originated in a newborn girl in good health. The J gene is TRBJ1-5, the V gene TRBV10-3; 8 positions match TRBD1. CDR3 in amino acids: CAIRDRVISNQPQHF. CDR3 nucleotide sequence: TGTGCCATCAGGGACAGGGTCATCAGCAATCAGCCCCAGCATTTT.